This T cell receptor beta chain was captured by sequencing in a study of cytomegalovirus exposure and HLA in healthy donors. This clone was counted only a few times. The V gene end was trimmed by 7 bases and the J gene end by 4 bases; junction bases not matched to a gene: 6. Germline V gives CDR1 SNHLY, CDR2 FYNNEI. The CDR3 spans 13 residues. The PCR used 60 Vbeta and 13 Jbeta primers. Libraries were prepared by immunoSEQ multiplex PCR; TCRdb keeps only in-frame clonotypes and omits some of them. The table includes approximately 76,000 clones, approximately 57% detected once. Sequencing was done on a sample of PBMCs. This chain joins TRBV2 and TRBJ1-2; TRBD1 aligns across 7 bases. The clonotype originates from a man aged 25-45 years in good health and CMV-seropositive. The CDR3: CASIATGSYGYTF. In DNA form, the CDR3 reads TGTGCCAGCATCGCGACAGGGAGCTATGGCTACACCTTC.